Following are 20 T cell receptor beta chains from one sample sequenced in a study of identical twins. MiXCR, applied by TCRdb to the 5' RACE reads, yields one record per CDR3 protein. The top ten hold roughly 0.4% of the sample, which has fewer than 550,000 distinct CDR3 sequences, 12% to 15% seen once. This sample also appeared in a second study, on yellow fever vaccine responses in identical twins.

Specimen: CD4+ T cells sorted from blood. The receptors here all came from a woman aged 18-30 years in good health.

This clonotype was observed a few times. V gene TRBV18 combines with J gene TRBJ1-5; weak D call: TRBD1 (5 bases). CDR1 is KGHSH and CDR2 is LQKENI in the germline V gene. This CDR3 contains 15 residues. Trimming shortened V by 0 bases and J by 2 bases, and 8 bases separated the two germline ends. CDR3 in amino acids: CASSPPDNGNQPQHF. In DNA, the CDR3 is TGTGCCAGCTCACCACCGGACAACGGCAATCAGCCCCAGCATTTT.

The CDR3 is CRADQLETQYF. Here the CDR3 DNA reads TGCAGAGCGGATCAACTGGAGACCCAGTACTTC. The chain carries TRBV20-1 and TRBJ2-5, with a weak D call TRBD2 (5 bases). The CDR3 is 11 amino acids. The germline CDR1 and CDR2 sequences are DFQATT and SNEGSKA (reference sequence).

This clonotype was seen ten or more times. The V gene is TRBV5-6, the J gene TRBJ2-3; 8 positions match TRBD1. V shed 0 bases and J 6 bases; nucleotides not matched to a gene: 3. CDR3 size: 14 residues. Per germline, CDR1 SGHDT and CDR2 YYEEEE. This chain's CDR3 is CASSLATGADTQYF. DNA for the CDR3: TGTGCCAGCAGCTTGGCGACAGGGGCGGATACGCAGTATTTT.

This chain connects TRBV5-1 to TRBJ2-3; no reliable D call. Trimming shortened V by 4 bases and J by 4 bases, and 7 bases separated the two germline ends. Germline CDR1 reads SGHRS; CDR2 reads YFSETQ. The CDR3 extends over 12 amino acids. The CDR3 reads CASSAGADTQYF. As DNA, the CDR3 is TGCGCCAGCAGCGCAGGAGCAGATACGCAGTATTTT. Looking up the rest from reference TRBV5-1 and TRBJ2-3 gives the full variable domain: KAGVTQTPRYLIKTRGQQVTLSCSPISGHRSVSWYQQTPGQGLQFLFEYFSETQRNKGNFPGRFSGRQFSNSRSEMNVSTLELGDSALYLCASSAGADTQYFGPGTRLTVL.

This clonotype was recorded a few times. The chain is built from TRBV10-3 and TRBJ2-5; D tentatively reads TRBD1 or TRBD2 (5 bases each). The length of the CDR3 is 12 residues. In germline, CDR1 is ENHRY, CDR2 SYGVKD. V lost 10 bases, J lost 1 base, and 10 bases lay in between. CDR3 in amino acids: CATRDGQETQYF. The CDR3 DNA follows: TGTGCCACCCGGGACGGCCAAGAGACCCAGTACTTC.

The sample holds many counts of this clonotype. The CDR3 protein is CASAGAGNYGYTF. The CDR3 coding sequence is TGTGCCAGCGCAGGGGCAGGCAACTATGGCTACACCTTC. The genes are TRBV12-3 or TRBV12-4 and TRBJ1-2; D perhaps matches TRBD1 (6 bases). This CDR3 has 13 amino acids. V was pared by 8 bases and J by 2 bases, with 12 bases between.

The rearrangement links TRBV12-5 to TRBJ2-7; D is ambiguous. V gave up 1 base and J gave up 2 bases, with 0 bases separating them. CDR1 is LGHNT and CDR2 is FRNRAP in the germline V gene. The CDR3 totals 11 residues. CDR3 nucleotides: TGTGCTAGTGGTTTGGCCTACGAGCAGTACTTC. Protein: CASGLAYEQYF.

This clonotype was seen only a few times. This chain joins TRBV11-1 and TRBJ2-1; TRBD2 agrees at 8 bases. The V and J ends lost 2 bases and 4 bases, in that order; junction bases with no gene match: 10. Germline CDR1 and CDR2: SGHAT and FQDESV (reference sequence). This CDR3 spans 17 amino acids. CDR3 DNA: TGTGCCAGCAGCTTATCCTCTAGCGGGCCCCGGTACAATGAGCAGTTCTTC. This sequence encodes CASSLSSSGPRYNEQFF.

A few counts support this clonotype. V usage is TRBV5-5 and J usage is TRBJ1-2; D gene uncertain. The CDR3 covers 14 residues. The germline V and J ends were trimmed by 0 bases and 2 bases, with 8 bases remaining between them. Germline loops: CDR1 SGHKS, CDR2 YYEKEE (reference sequence). CDR3 residues: CASSLDPGNYGYTF. In DNA form, the CDR3 reads TGTGCCAGCAGCTTGGACCCAGGAAACTATGGCTACACCTTC.

The chain recombines TRBV20-1 with TRBJ1-2, with no clear D. The V end lost 6 bases, the J end lost 8 bases, and 13 bases lay between the germline ends. This CDR3 is built from 11 residues. Germline CDR1 reads DFQATT; CDR2 reads SNEGSKA (reference sequence). The CDR3 spells CSAKKGSGYTF. As DNA, the CDR3 is TGCAGTGCCAAAAAGGGCTCCGGCTACACCTTC.

The rearrangement joins TRBV3-1 to TRBJ2-3; possible D gene TRBD1, 6 bases. CDR1 LGHDT and CDR2 YNNKEL come from the germline V gene (reference sequence). The CDR3 runs 13 residues. V was trimmed by 4 bases and J by 8 bases, leaving 13 bases between them. CDR3: CASSRPGRGTQYF. In DNA, the CDR3 is TGTGCCAGCAGCCGACCGGGCAGGGGTACGCAGTATTTT.

The chain carries TRBV7-9 and TRBJ2-5; TRBD1 matches at 9 bases. This CDR3 has 16 residues. Per the germline V gene, CDR1 is SEHNR and CDR2 is FQNEAQ (reference sequence). With 5 bases clipped from V and 3 bases from J, the junction kept 10 bases outside the gene matches. The CDR3 nucleotides are TGTGCCAGCAGCCCCCCTTTTCGGACAGGGGAAGAGACCCAGTACTTC. This gives the protein CASSPPFRTGEETQYF. The entire variable domain, with the rest obtained from reference TRBV7-9 and TRBJ2-5, is as follows: DTGVSQNPRHKITKRGQNVTFRCDPISEHNRLYWYRQTLGQGPEFLTYFQNEAQLEKSRLLSDRFSAERPKGSFSTLEIQRTEQGDSAMYLCASSPPFRTGEETQYFGPGTRLLVL.

This clonotype has only a few counts. Here the CDR3 reads CASSRQTSGRFSSYEQYF. The DNA for the CDR3 is TGTGCCAGCAGTCGCCAGACTAGCGGGAGGTTTAGCTCCTACGAGCAGTACTTC. This chain uses TRBV6-1 with TRBJ2-7, with 13 bases that match TRBD2. This CDR3 has 18 residues. Trimming cost V 5 bases and J 0 bases; bases outside gene matches: 10. Germline-derived CDR1 and CDR2 are MNHNS and SASEGT.

V gene TRBV5-6 combines with J gene TRBJ2-2, with D possibly being TRBD1 (5 bases). This CDR3 spans 14 amino acids. CDR1 and CDR2 (germline): SGHDT, YYEEEE. V was pared by 3 bases and J by 7 bases, with 13 bases between. CDR3 DNA: TGTGCCAGCAGCTCGTCGGCAGGGATCGGGGAGCTGTTTTTT. Translation gives CASSSSAGIGELFF.

This clonotype was observed a handful of times. The chain joins TRBV18 to TRBJ1-1; D ambiguous. This CDR3 has 14 residues. The V gene lost 1 base and the J gene lost 1 base, with 7 bases spanning the gap. Germline V gives CDR1 KGHSH, CDR2 LQKENI. The CDR3 coding sequence is TGTGCCAGCTCACCACGCCAGCAGAACACTGAAGCTTTCTTT. Translation gives CASSPRQQNTEAFF.

J is TRBJ2-3 and V is TRBV11-2, with D perhaps TRBD1 (5 bases). Germline CDR1 reads SGHAT; CDR2 reads FQNNGV. Between the trimmed V and J ends, which lost 8 bases and 2 bases, there was a span of 11 bases. This CDR3 is 13 amino acids long. The CDR3 sequence is CASRATATDTQYF. The CDR3 DNA reads as TGTGCCAGCCGCGCGACAGCCACAGATACGCAGTATTTT.

A few counts support this clonotype. The gene calls are TRBV12-3 or TRBV12-4 and TRBJ2-1; D is undetermined. V was pared by 6 bases and J by 7 bases, with 10 bases between. The CDR3 totals 12 residues. The CDR3 DNA reads as TGTGCCAGCAGCTCTTTTGGGAATGAGCAGTTCTTC. As protein: CASSSFGNEQFF.

This chain connects TRBV20-1 to TRBJ2-6; TRBD1 might be the D (6 bases). The CDR3 is 15 amino acids. The germline V and J ends were trimmed by 6 bases and 2 bases, with 14 bases remaining between them. Germline V gene sequence: CDR1 DFQATT, CDR2 SNEGSKA (reference sequence). The CDR3 DNA sequence: TGCAGTGCGTTTCCAGGGGTGGCTGGGGCCAACGTCCTGACTTTC. Residues: CSAFPGVAGANVLTF.

The chain has TRBV14 and TRBJ2-1, with 8 bases identical to TRBD2. V lost 4 bases to trimming and J lost 4 bases; unmatched junction nucleotides: 6. CDR1 and CDR2 from the germline V gene are SGHDN and FVKESK. The CDR3 runs to 15 residues. CDR3 DNA sequence: TGTGCCAGCAGCCGTACGGGAGGGTTGTACAATGAGCAGTTCTTC. Encoded protein: CASSRTGGLYNEQFF.

This rearrangement joins TRBV20-1 to TRBJ2-3, with TRBD1 identical over 7 bases. In germline, CDR1 is DFQATT, CDR2 SNEGSKA (reference sequence). CDR3 size: 16 residues. Trimming at V came to 5 bases and at J to 3 bases, leaving 14 bases not matched to a gene. CDR3 sequence: CSAPSRQGGSTDTQYF. CDR3 sequence (DNA): TGCAGTGCTCCAAGCCGACAGGGTGGGTCGACAGATACGCAGTATTTT.